The 4 T cell receptor beta chains presented below share a single source sample, sequenced in a study of cytomegalovirus exposure and HLA in healthy donors. Primers for the PCR totalled 60 Vbeta and 13 Jbeta. Here immunoSEQ multiplex PCR was the method, and the copy in TCRdb shows in-frame clones only, minus some. The data show approximately 55,000 clones, around 81% seen once. Sequencing used PBMCs. The receptor source for this set is a boy aged 10-17 years in good health and CMV-seropositive.

The V and J genes are TRBV4-2 and TRBJ2-5; a weak D match, TRBD2 (6 bases). The V end was cut by 6 bases, the J end by 5 bases, with 16 bases between. This CDR3 region has 14 residues. CDR1 is LGHNA and CDR2 is YNFKEQ in the germline V gene. CDR3 bases: TGTGCCAGCAGTGAGGGCGGGATAATGGAGACCCAGTACTTC. Its protein is CASSEGGIMETQYF.

In DNA form, the CDR3 reads TGTGCCAGCAGCCCCCGAGAAGAGACCCAGTACTTC. It is translated as CASSPREETQYF. J is TRBJ2-5 and V is TRBV7-6; D gene ambiguous. Germline loops: CDR1 SGHVS, CDR2 FNYEAQ. The V and J ends lost 5 bases and 3 bases respectively, with 7 bases between them. The CDR3 covers 12 residues.

The CDR3 nucleotides are TGTGCCAGCAGCTATCCGGGACAGACCTACGAGCAGTACTTC. This gives the protein CASSYPGQTYEQYF. The V and J genes are TRBV5-8 and TRBJ2-5, with 7 bases that match TRBD1. The J call may be wrong; the DNA end is better matched by TRBJ2-7. Germline CDR1 and CDR2: SGHTS and YDEGEE. The CDR3 length is 14 residues.

The chain carries TRBV6-4 and TRBJ2-2; TRBD2 is a possible D gene (5 bases). Trimming took off 2 bases at V and 3 bases at J, with 7 bases between the two ends. The CDR3 length is 14 residues. Germline CDR1 and CDR2: MRHNA and SNTAGT. CDR3 residues: CASSDKGDTGELFF. DNA of the CDR3: TGTGCCAGCAGTGACAAGGGAGACACCGGGGAGCTGTTTTTT.